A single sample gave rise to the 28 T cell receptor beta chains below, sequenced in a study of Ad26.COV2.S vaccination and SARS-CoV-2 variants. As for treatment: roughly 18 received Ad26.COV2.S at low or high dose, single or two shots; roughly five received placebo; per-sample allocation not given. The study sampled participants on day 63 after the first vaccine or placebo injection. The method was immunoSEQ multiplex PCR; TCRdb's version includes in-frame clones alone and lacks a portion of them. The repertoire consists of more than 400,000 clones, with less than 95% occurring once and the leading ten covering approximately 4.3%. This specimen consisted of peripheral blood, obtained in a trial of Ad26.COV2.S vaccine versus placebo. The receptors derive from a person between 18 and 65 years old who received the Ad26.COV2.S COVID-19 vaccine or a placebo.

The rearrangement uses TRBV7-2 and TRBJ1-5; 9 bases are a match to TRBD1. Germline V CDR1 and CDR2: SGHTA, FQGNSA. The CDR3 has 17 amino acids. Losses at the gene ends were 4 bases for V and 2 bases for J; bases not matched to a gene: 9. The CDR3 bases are TGTGCCAGCAGCTCAGAACAGGGGGCCCTACGCAATCAGCCCCAGCATTTT. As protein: CASSSEQGALRNQPQHF.

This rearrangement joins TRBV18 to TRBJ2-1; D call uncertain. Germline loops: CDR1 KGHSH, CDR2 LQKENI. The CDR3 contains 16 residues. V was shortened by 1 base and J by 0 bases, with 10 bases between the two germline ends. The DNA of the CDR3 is TGTGCCAGCTCACCACTGGCAGTCTCCTCCTACAATGAGCAGTTCTTC. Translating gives CASSPLAVSSYNEQFF. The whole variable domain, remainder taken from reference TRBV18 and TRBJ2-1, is NAGVMQNPRHLVRRRGQEARLRCSPMKGHSHVYWYRQLPEEGLKFMVYLQKENIIDESGMPKERFSAEFPKEGPSILRIQQVVRGDSAAYFCASSPLAVSSYNEQFFGPGTRLTVL.

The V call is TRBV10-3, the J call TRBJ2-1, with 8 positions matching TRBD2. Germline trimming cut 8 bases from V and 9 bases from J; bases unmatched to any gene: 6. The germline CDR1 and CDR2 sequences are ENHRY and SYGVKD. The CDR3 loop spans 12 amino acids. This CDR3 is CAIRGLVGEQFF. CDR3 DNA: TGTGCCATCCGGGGACTAGTCGGTGAGCAGTTCTTC.

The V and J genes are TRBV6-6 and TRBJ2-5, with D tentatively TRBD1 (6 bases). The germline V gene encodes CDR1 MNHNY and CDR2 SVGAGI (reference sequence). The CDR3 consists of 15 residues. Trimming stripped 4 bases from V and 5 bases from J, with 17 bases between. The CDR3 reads CASSSTGTRGETQYF. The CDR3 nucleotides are TGTGCCAGCAGTTCCACAGGGACGAGGGGGGAGACCCAGTACTTC.

CDR3 sequence (DNA): TGCGCCAGCAGCTTTTCAGTGAATCAGCCCCAGCATTTT. It translates to CASSFSVNQPQHF. The chain joins TRBV5-1 to TRBJ1-5; D call uncertain. This CDR3 region has 13 residues. Germline CDR1 SGHRS, CDR2 YFSETQ. V lost 2 bases to trimming and J lost 4 bases, with 7 bases between them.

The CDR3 protein is CAIRGGSPTDTQYF. DNA of the CDR3: TGTGCCATCAGAGGGGGGAGCCCCACAGATACGCAGTATTTT. The genes are TRBV10-3 and TRBJ2-3; D is tentatively TRBD1 or TRBD2 (6 bases each). Trimming removed 6 bases from V and 2 bases from J, with 12 bases in between. The CDR3 loop spans 14 amino acids. Germline assignment: CDR1 ENHRY and CDR2 SYGVKD.

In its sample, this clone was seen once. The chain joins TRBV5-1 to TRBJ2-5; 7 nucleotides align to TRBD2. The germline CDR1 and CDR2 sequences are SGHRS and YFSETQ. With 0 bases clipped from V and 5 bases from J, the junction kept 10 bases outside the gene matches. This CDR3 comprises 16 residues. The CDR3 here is CASSLELVGAGETQYF. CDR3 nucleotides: TGCGCCAGCAGCTTGGAGTTGGTGGGAGCGGGGGAGACCCAGTACTTC.

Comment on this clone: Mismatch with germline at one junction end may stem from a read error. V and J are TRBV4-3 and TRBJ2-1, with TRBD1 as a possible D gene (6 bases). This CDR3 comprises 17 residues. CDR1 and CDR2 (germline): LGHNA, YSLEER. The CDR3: CTSSQDFGRRRGNEQFF. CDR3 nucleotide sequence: TGCACCAGCAGCCAAGATTTTGGCAGGAGAAGGGGGAATGAGCAGTTCTTC.

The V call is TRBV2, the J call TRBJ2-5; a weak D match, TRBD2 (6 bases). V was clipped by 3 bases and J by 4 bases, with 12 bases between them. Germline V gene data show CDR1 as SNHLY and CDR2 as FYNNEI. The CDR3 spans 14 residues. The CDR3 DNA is TGTGCCAGCAGTGAGGAGGGGTCGGGAGAGACCCAGTACTTC. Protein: CASSEEGSGETQYF.

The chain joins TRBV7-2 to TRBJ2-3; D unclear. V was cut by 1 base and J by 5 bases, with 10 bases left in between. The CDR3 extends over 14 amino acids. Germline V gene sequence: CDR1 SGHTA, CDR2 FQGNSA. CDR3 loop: CASSLGLEIDTQYF. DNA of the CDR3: TGTGCCAGCAGCTTAGGCCTAGAGATAGATACGCAGTATTTT.

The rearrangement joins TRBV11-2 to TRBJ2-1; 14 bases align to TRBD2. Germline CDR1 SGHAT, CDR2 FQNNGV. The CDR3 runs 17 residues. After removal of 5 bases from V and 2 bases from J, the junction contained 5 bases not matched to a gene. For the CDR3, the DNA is TGTGCCAGCAGCGCCCGGACTAGCGGGAGGACCTACAATGAGCAGTTCTTC. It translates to CASSARTSGRTYNEQFF.

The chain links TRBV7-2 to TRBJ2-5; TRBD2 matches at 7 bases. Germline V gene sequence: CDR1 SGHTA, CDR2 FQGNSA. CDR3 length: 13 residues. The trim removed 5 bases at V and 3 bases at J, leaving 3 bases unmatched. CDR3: CASSGRGKETQYF. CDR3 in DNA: TGTGCCAGCAGCGGGAGGGGAAAAGAGACCCAGTACTTC.

CDR3 residues: CASRRRAISGNTIYF. The CDR3 nucleotides read TGTGCCAGCAGGCGCAGGGCCATCTCTGGAAACACCATATATTTT. This rearrangement joins TRBV28 to TRBJ1-3; D might be TRBD1 (5 bases). V was shortened by 6 bases and J by 0 bases, with 12 bases between the two germline ends. This CDR3 region has 15 residues. Germline-derived CDR1 and CDR2 are MDHEN and SYDVKM. Complete variable domain (other parts from reference TRBV28 and TRBJ1-3): DVKVTQSSRYLVKRTGEKVFLECVQDMDHENMFWYRQDPGLGLRLIYFSYDVKMKEKGDIPEGYSVSREKKERFSLILESASTNQTSMYLCASRRRAISGNTIYFGEGSWLTVV.

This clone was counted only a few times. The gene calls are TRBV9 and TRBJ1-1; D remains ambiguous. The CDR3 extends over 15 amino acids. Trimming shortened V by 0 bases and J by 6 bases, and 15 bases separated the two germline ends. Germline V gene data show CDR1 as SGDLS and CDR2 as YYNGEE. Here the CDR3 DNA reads TGTGCCAGCAGCGTAGAAGGATGTGAATTTGCTGAAGCTTTCTTT. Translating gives CASSVEGCEFAEAFF. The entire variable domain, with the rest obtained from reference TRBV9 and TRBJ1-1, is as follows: DSGVTQTPKHLITATGQRVTLRCSPRSGDLSVYWYQQSLDQGLQFLIQYYNGEERAKGNILERFSAQQFPDLHSELNLSSLELGDSALYFCASSVEGCEFAEAFFGQGTRLTVV.

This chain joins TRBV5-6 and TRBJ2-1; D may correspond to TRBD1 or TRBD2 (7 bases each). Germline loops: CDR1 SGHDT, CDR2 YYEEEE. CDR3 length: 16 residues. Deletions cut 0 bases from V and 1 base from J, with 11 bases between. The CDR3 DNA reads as TGTGCCAGCAGCTTGGAGCGGGACAGTTCCTACAATGAGCAGTTCTTC. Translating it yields CASSLERDSSYNEQFF.

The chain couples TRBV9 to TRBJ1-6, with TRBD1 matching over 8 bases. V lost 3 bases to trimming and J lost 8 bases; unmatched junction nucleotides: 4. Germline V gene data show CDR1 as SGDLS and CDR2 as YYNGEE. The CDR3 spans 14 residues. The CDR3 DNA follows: TGTGCCAGCAGCGCCGACAGGGGTCATTCACCCCTCCACTTT. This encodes CASSADRGHSPLHF.

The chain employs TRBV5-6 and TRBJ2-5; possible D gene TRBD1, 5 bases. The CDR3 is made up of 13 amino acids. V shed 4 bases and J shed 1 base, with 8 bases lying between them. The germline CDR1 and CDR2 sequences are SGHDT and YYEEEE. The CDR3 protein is CASSLQGQETQYF. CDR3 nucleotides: TGTGCCAGCAGCCTCCAGGGCCAAGAGACCCAGTACTTC.

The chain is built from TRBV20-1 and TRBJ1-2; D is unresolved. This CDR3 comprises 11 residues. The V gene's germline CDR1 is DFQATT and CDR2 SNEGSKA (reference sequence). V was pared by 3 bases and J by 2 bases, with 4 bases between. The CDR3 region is CSASLNYGYTF. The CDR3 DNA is TGCAGTGCTAGTCTCAACTATGGCTACACCTTC.

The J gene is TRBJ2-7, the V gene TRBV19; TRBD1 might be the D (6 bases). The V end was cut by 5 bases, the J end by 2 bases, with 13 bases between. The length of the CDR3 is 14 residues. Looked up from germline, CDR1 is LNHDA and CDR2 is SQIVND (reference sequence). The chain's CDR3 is CASSSGQRTYEQYF. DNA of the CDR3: TGTGCCAGTAGTTCCGGACAGAGAACCTACGAGCAGTACTTC.

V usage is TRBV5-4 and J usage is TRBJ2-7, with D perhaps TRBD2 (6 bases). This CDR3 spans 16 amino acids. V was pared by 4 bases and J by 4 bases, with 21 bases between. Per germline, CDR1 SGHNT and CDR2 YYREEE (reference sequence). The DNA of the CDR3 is TGTGCCAGCAGCAGACTAGGGGCTGAGAAAAGGTACGAGCAGTACTTC. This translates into CASSRLGAEKRYEQYF. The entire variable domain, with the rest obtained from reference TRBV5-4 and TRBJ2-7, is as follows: ETGVTQSPTHLIKTRGQQVTLRCSSQSGHNTVSWYQQALGQGPQFIFQYYREEENGRGNFPPRFSGLQFPNYSSELNVNALELDDSALYLCASSRLGAEKRYEQYFGPGTRLTVT.

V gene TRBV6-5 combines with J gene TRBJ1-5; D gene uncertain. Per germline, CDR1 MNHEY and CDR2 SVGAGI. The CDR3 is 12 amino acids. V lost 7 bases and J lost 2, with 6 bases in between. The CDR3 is CASKLGNQPQHF. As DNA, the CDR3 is TGTGCCAGCAAGTTGGGCAATCAGCCCCAGCATTTT.

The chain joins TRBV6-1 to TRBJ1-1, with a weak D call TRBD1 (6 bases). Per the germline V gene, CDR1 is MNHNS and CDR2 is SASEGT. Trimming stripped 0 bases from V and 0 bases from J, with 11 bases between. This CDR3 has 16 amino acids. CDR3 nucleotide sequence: TGTGCCAGCAGTGAAGCAACAGGGAGAATGAACACTGAAGCTTTCTTT. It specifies CASSEATGRMNTEAFF.

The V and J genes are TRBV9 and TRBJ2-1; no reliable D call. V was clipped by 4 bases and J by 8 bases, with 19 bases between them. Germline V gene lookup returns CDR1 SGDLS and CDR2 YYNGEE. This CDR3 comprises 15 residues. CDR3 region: CASSPWVLIGDEQFF. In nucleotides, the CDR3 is TGTGCCAGCAGCCCATGGGTCCTTATAGGCGATGAGCAGTTCTTC.

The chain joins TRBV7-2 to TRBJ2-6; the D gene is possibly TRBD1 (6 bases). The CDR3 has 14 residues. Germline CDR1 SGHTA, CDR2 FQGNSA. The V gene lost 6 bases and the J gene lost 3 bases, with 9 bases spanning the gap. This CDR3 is CASRQGGGANVLTF. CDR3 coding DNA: TGTGCCAGCAGACAGGGTGGTGGGGCCAACGTCCTGACTTTC.

DNA of the CDR3: TGCGCCAGCAGGGGGCAGGAAAACACCGGGGAGCTGTTTTTT. Translation gives CASRGQENTGELFF. The chain couples TRBV4-1 to TRBJ2-2; D might be TRBD1 (5 bases). From germline, CDR1 is MGHRA and CDR2 YSYEKL. V was pared by 6 bases and J by 2 bases, with 10 bases between. The CDR3 covers 14 residues.

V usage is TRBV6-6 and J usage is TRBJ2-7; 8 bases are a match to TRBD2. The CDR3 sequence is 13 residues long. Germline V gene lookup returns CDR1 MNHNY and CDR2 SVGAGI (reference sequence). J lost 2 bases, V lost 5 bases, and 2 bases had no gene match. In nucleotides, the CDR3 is TGTGCCAGCAGTGTACTAGCGGCCTACGAGCAGTACTTC. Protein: CASSVLAAYEQYF.

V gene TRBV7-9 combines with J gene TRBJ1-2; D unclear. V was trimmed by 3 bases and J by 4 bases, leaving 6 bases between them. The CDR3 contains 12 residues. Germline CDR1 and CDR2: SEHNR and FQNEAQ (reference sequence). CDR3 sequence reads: CASSLAAYGYTF. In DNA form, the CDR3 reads TGTGCCAGCAGCTTGGCGGCCTATGGCTACACCTTC.

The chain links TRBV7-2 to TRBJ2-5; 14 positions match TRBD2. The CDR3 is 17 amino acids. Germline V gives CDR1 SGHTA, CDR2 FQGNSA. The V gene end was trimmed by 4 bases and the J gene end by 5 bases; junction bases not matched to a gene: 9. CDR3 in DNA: TGTGCCAGCAGCTCGCTGGGACTAGCGGGAGTAGGTGAGACCCAGTACTTC. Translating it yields CASSSLGLAGVGETQYF.